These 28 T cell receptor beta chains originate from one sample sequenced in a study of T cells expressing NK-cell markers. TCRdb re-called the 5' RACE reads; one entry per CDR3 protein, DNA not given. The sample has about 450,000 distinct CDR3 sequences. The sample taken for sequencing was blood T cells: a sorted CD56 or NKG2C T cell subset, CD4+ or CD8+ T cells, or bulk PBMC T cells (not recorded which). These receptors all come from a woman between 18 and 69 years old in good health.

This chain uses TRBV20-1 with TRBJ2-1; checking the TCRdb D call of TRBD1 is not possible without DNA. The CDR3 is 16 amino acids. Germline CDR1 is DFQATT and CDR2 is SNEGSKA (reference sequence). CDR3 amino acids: CSAPRGTRSSYNEQFF.

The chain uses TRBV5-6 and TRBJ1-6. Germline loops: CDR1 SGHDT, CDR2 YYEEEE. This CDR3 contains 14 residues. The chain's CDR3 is CASSHSDGSSPLHF.

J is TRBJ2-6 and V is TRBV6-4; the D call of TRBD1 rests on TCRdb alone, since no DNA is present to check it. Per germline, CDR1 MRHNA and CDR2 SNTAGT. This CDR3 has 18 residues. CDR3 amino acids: CASRDFEERGSGANVLTF.

CDR3 sequence reads: CGRTGSLNNEQFF. The chain recombines TRBV25-1 with TRBJ2-1; the TCRdb call, TRBD1, lacks DNA for checking. CDR1 is MGHDK and CDR2 is SYGVNS in the germline V gene. This CDR3 has 13 amino acids.

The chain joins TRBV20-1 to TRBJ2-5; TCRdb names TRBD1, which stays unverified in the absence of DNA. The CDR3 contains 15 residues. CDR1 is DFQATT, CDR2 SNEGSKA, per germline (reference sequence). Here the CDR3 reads CSAPGTGGDGETQYF.

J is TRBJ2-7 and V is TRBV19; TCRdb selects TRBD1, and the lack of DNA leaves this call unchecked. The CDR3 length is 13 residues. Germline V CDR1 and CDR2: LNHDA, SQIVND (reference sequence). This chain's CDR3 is CASSRRGQDEQYF.

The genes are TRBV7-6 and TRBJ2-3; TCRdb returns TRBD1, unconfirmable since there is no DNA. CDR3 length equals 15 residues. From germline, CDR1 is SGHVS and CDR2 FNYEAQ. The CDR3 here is CASSLQGHLTDTQYF.

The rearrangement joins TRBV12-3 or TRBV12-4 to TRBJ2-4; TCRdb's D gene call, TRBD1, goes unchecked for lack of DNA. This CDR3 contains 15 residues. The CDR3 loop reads CASTTLGGPKNIQYF.

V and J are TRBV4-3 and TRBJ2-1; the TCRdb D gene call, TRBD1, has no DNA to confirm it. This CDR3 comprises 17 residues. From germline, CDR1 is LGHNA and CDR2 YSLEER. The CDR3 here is CASSHHGQESSYNEQFF.

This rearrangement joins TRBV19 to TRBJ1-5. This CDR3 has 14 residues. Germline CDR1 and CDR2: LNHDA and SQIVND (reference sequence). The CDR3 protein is CASRRQGSNQPQHF.

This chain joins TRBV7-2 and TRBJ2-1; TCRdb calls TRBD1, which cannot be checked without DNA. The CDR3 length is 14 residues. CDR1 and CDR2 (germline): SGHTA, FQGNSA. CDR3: CASSLGQGGDEQFF.

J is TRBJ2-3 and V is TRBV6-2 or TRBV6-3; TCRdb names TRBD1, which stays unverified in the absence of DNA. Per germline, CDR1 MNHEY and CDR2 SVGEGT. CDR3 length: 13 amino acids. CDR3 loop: CASSYLGGPLLIF.

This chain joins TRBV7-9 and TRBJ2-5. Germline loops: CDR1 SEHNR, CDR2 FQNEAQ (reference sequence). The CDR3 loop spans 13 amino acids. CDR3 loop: CASKGVSQETQYF. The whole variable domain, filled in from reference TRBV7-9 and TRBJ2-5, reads DTGVSQNPRHKITKRGQNVTFRCDPISEHNRLYWYRQTLGQGPEFLTYFQNEAQLEKSRLLSDRFSAERPKGSFSTLEIQRTEQGDSAMYLCASKGVSQETQYFGPGTRLLVL.

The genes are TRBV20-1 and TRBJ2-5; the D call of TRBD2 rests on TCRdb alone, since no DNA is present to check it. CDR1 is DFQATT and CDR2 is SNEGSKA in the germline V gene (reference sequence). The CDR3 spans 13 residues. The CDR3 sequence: CSASASGGETQYF.

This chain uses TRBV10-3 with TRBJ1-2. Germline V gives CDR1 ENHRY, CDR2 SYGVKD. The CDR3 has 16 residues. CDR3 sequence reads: CAISESSTDPNYGYTF.

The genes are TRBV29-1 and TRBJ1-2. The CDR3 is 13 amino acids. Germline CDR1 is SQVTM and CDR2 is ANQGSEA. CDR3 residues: CSAGGGVDYGYTF.

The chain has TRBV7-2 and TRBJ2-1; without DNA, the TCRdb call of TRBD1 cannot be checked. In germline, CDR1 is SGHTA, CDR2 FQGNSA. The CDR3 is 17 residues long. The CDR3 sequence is CASSLKTGGISYNEQFF.

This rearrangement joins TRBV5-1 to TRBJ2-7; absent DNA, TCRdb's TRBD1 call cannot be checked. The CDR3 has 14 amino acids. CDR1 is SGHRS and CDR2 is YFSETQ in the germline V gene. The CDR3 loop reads CASSNQGQGYEQYF.

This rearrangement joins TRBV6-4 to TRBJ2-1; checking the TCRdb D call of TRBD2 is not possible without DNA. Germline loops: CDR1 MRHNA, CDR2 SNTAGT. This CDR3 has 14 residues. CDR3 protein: CASSDYGTPNEQFF.

CDR3 amino acids: CASSPADSGRNEQFF. The rearrangement links TRBV19 to TRBJ2-1; without DNA, the TCRdb call of TRBD2 cannot be checked. Per germline, CDR1 LNHDA and CDR2 SQIVND (reference sequence). This CDR3 is built from 15 residues.

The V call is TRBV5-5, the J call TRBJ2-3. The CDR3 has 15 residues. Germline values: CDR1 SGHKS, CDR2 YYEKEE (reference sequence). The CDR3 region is CASSLLSDSTDTQYF.

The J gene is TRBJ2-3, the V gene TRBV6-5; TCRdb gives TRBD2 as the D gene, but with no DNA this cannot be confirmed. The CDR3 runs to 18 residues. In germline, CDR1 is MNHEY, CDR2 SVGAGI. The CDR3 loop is CASSYNPTSGPSTDTQYF.

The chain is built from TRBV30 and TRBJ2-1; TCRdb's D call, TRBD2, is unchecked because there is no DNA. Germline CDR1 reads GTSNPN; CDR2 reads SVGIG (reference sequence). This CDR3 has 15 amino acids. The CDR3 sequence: CAWRIGGLAYNEQFF.

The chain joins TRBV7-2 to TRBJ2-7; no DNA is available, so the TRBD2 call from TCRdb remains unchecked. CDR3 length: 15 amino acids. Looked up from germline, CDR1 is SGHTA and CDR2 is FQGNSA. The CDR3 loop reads CASSLASSGTYEQYF.

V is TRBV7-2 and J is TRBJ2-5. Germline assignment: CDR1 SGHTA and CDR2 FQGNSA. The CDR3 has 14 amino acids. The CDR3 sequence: CASSPQRIQETQYF.

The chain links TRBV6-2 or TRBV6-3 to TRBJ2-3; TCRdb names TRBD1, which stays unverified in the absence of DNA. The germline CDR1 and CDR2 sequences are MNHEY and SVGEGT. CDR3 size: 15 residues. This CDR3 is CASSVLRDNTDTQYF.

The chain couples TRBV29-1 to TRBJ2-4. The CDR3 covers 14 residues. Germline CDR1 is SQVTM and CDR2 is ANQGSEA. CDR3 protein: CSVGREGAKNIQYF.

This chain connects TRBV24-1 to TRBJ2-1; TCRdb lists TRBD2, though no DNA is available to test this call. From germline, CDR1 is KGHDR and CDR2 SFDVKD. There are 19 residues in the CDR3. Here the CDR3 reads CATSGPGLAGGSSYNEQFF.